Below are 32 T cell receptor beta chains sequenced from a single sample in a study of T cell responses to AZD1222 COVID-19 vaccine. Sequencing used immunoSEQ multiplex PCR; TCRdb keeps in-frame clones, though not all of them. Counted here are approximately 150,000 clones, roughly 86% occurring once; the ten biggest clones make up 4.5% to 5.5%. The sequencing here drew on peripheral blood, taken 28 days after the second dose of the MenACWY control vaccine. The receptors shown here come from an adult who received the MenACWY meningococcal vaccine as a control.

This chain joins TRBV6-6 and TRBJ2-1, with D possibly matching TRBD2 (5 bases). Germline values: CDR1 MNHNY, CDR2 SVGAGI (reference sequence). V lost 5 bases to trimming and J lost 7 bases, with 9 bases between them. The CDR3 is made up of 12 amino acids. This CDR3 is CASSASGNEQFF. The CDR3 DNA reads TGTGCCAGCAGTGCGTCGGGGAATGAGCAGTTCTTC.

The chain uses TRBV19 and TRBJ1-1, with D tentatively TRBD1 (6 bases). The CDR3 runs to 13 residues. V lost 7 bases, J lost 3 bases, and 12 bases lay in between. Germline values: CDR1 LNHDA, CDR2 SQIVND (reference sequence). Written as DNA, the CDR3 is TGTGCCAGTAACGACAGGAGCCACACTGAAGCTTTCTTT. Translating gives CASNDRSHTEAFF.

The CDR3 sequence is CASGRAVNTEAFF. The CDR3 coding sequence is TGTGCCAGCGGCCGCGCGGTGAACACTGAAGCTTTCTTT. V gene TRBV11-1 combines with J gene TRBJ1-1; no definite D call. From germline, CDR1 is SGHAT and CDR2 FQDESV (reference sequence). CDR3 length: 13 amino acids. V was shortened by 8 bases and J by 0 bases, with 10 bases between the two germline ends.

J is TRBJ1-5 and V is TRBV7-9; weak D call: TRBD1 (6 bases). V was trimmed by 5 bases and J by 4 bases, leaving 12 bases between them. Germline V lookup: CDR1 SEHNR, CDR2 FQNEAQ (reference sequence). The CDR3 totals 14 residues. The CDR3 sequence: CASSLRGGNQPQHF. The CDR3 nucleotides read TGTGCCAGCAGCCTCCGAGGGGGGAATCAGCCCCAGCATTTT.

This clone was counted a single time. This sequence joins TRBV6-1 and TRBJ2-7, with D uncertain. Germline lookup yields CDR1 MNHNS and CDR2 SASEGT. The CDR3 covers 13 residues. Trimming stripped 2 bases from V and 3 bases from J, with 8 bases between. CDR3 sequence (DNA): TGTGCCAGCAGTGAACGACTTAACTACGAGCAGTACTTC. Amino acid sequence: CASSERLNYEQYF.

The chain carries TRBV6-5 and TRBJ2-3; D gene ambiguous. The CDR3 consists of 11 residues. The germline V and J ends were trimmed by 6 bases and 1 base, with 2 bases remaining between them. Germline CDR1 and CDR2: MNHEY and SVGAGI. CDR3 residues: CASRGTDTQYF. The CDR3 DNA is TGTGCCAGCAGGGGCACAGATACGCAGTATTTT.

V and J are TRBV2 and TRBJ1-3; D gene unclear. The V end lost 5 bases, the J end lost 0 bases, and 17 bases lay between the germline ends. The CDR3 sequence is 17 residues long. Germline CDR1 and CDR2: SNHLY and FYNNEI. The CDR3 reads CASSSGRIVDSGNTIYF. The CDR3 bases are TGTGCCAGCAGTTCGGGCCGAATCGTCGACTCTGGAAACACCATATATTTT.

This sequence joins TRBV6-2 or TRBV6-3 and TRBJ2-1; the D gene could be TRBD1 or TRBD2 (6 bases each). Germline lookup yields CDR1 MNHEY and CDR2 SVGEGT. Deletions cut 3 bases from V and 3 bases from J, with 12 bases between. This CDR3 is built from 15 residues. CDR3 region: CASSYEGGSYNEQFF. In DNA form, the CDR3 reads TGTGCCAGCAGTTATGAGGGGGGCAGCTACAATGAGCAGTTCTTC.

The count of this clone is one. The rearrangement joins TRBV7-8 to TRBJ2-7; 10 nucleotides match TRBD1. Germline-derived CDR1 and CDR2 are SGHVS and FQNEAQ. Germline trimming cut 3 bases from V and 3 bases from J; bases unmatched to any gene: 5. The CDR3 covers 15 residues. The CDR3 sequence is CASSFTRTGGYEQYF. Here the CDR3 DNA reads TGTGCCAGCAGCTTTACTAGGACAGGGGGCTACGAGCAGTACTTC.

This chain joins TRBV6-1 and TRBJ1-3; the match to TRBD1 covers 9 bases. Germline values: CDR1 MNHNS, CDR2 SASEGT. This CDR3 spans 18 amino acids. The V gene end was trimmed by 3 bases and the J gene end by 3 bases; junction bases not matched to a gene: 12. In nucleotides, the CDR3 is TGTGCCAGCAGTGACCCACAATACGGGACAGGGATTGGAAACACCATATATTTT. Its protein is CASSDPQYGTGIGNTIYF.

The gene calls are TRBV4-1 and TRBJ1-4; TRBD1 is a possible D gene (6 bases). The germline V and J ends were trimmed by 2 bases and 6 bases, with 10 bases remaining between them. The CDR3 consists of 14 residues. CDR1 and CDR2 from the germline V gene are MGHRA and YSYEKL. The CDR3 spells CASSQRDTYEKLFF. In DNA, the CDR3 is TGCGCCAGCAGCCAACGGGACACCTATGAAAAACTGTTTTTT.

DNA for the CDR3: TGTGCCAGCAGTTACCCATCCGGGCAGCTCAATGAAAAACTGTTTTTT. Protein product: CASSYPSGQLNEKLFF. The genes are TRBV28 and TRBJ1-4; the D is unclear. There are 16 residues in the CDR3. V dropped 4 bases and J dropped 5 bases, with 17 bases sitting between them. Germline assignment: CDR1 MDHEN and CDR2 SYDVKM.

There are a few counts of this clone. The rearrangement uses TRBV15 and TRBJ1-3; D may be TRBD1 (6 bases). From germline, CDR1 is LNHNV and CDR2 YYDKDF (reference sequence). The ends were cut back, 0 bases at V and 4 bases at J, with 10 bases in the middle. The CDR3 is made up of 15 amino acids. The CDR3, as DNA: TGTGCCACCAGCAGAGATGGGGGCCCAGGAAACACCATATATTTT. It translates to CATSRDGGPGNTIYF.

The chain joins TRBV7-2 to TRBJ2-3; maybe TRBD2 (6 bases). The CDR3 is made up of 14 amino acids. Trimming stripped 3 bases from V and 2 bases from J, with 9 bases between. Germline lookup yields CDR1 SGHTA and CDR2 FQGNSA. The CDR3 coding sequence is TGTGCCAGCAGCTTCCGACTAGACACAGATACGCAGTATTTT. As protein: CASSFRLDTDTQYF.

The CDR3: CASSLQGSTEAFF. As DNA, the CDR3 is TGTGCCAGCAGCTTACAGGGCAGCACTGAAGCTTTCTTT. The chain links TRBV7-8 to TRBJ1-1, with TRBD1 as a possible D gene (5 bases). This CDR3 contains 13 residues. Germline CDR1 reads SGHVS; CDR2 reads FQNEAQ. V was shortened by 2 bases and J by 4 bases, with 8 bases between the two germline ends.

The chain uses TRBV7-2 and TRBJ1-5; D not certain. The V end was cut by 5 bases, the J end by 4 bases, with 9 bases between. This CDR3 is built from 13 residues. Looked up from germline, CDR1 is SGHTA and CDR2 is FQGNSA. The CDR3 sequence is CASSRDQNQPQHF. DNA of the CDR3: TGTGCCAGCAGCAGGGATCAAAATCAGCCCCAGCATTTT.

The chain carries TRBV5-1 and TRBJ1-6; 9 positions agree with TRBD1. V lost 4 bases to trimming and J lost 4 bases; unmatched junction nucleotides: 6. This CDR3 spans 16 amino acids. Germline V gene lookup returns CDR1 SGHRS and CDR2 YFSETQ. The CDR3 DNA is TGCGCCAGCAGCGCTCCACAGGGGGCGTATAATTCACCCCTCCACTTT. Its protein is CASSAPQGAYNSPLHF.

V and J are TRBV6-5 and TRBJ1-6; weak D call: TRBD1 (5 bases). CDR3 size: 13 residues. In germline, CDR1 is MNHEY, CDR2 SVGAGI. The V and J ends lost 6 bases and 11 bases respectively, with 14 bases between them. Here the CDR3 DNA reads TGTGCCAGCAGGGGGACGGCGATGACACCCCTCCACTTT. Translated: CASRGTAMTPLHF.

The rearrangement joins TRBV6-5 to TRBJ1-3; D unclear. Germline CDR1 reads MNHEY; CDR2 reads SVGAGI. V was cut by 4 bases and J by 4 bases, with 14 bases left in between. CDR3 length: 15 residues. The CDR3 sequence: CASSFLSGEGNTIYF. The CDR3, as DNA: TGTGCCAGCAGTTTCCTCAGCGGTGAAGGAAACACCATATATTTT.

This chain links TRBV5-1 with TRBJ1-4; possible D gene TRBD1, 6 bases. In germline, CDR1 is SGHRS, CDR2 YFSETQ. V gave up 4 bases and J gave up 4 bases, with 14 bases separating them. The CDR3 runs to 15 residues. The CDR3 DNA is TGCGCCAGCAGCCCGCAACAGGGAAGTAATGAAAAACTGTTTTTT. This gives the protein CASSPQQGSNEKLFF.

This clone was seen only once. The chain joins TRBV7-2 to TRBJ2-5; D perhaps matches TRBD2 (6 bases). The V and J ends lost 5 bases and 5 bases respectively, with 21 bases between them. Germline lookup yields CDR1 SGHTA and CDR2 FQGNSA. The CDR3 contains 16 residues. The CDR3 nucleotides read TGTGCCAGCAGCCCTGGAGGGGCCTGGAGAGGGGAGACCCAGTACTTC. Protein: CASSPGGAWRGETQYF.

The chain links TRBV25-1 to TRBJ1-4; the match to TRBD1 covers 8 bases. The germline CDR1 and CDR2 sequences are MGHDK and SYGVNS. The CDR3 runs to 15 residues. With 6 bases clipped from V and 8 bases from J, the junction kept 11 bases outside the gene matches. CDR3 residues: CASSPQQGAREKLFF. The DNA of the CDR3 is TGTGCCAGCAGCCCCCAGCAGGGGGCACGAGAAAAACTGTTTTTT.

The CDR3 bases are TGTGCCAGCAGCCCTACCCCGACCGACTCTGGAAACACCATATATTTT. This sequence encodes CASSPTPTDSGNTIYF. The chain has TRBV7-3 and TRBJ1-3; D is uncertain. V lost 5 bases and J lost 0, with 14 bases in between. The germline V gene has CDR1 SGHTA and CDR2 FQGTGA. This CDR3 is built from 16 residues.

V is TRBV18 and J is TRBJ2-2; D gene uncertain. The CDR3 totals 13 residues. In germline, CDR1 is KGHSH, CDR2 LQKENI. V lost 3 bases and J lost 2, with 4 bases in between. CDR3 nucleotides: TGTGCCAGCTCACCGGACAACACCGGGGAGCTGTTTTTT. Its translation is CASSPDNTGELFF.

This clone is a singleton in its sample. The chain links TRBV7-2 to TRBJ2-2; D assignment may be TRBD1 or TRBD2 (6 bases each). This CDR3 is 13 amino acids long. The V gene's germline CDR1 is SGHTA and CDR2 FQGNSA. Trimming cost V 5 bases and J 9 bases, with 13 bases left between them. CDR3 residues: CASSPNGGRELFF. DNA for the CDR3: TGTGCCAGCAGCCCTAACGGGGGCCGGGAGCTGTTTTTT.

The CDR3 coding sequence is TGCGCCAGCAGCAATATAGGGTATCAGCCCCAGCATTTT. Its translation: CASSNIGYQPQHF. The chain uses TRBV4-1 and TRBJ1-5; no definite D call. The germline gives CDR1 MGHRA, CDR2 YSYEKL. Deletions cut 5 bases from V and 5 bases from J, with 10 bases between. This CDR3 contains 13 residues.

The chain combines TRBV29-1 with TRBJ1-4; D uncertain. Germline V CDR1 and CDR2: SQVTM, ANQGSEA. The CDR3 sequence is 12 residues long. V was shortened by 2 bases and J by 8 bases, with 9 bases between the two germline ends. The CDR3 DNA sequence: TGCAGCGTTGAAAAGGGAGGGGAAAAACTGTTTTTT. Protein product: CSVEKGGEKLFF.

CDR3 sequence reads: CATTREGTSGRDEQFF. In DNA form, the CDR3 reads TGCGCCACGACCAGGGAGGGGACTAGCGGGAGGGATGAGCAGTTCTTC. The J gene is TRBJ2-1, the V gene TRBV5-1, with TRBD2 identical over 16 bases. The CDR3 is 16 residues long. Losses at the gene ends were 9 bases for V and 8 bases for J; bases not matched to a gene: 11. Germline V gene lookup returns CDR1 SGHRS and CDR2 YFSETQ.

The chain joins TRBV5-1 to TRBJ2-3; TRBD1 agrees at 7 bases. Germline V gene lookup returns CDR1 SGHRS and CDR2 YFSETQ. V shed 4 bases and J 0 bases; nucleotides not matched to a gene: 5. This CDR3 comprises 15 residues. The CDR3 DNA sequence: TGCGCCAGCAGCGGGGGACAGCGTAGCACAGATACGCAGTATTTT. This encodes CASSGGQRSTDTQYF.

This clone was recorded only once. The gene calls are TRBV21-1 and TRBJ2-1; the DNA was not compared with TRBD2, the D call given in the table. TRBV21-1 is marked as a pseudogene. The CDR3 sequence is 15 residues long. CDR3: CASSGSRVLYNEQFF. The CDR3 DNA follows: TGTGCCAGCAGCGGCTCCCGGGTCCTTTACAATGAGCAGTTCTTC.

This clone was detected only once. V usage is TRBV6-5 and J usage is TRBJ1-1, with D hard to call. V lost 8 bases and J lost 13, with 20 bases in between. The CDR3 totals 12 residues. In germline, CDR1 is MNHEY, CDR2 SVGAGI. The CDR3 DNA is TGTGCCAGCCGACCCGGCGGAATGGGAGGTTTCTTT. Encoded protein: CASRPGGMGGFF.

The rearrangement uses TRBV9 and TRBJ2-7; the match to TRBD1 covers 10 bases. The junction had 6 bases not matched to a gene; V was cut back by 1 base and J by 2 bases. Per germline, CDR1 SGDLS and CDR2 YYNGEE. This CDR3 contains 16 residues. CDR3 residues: CASSVTAGQGTYEQYF. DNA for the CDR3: TGTGCCAGCAGCGTAACTGCGGGACAGGGGACCTACGAGCAGTACTTC. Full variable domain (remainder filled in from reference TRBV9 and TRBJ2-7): DSGVTQTPKHLITATGQRVTLRCSPRSGDLSVYWYQQSLDQGLQFLIQYYNGEERAKGNILERFSAQQFPDLHSELNLSSLELGDSALYFCASSVTAGQGTYEQYFGPGTRLTVT.